Listed below are T cell receptor beta chains from one sample, sequenced in a study of tumor-infiltrating lymphocytes in localized non-small cell lung cancer. Produced via immunoSEQ multiplex PCR; TCRdb's table is partial and in-frame only. The sample shows around 16,000 clones, around 76% of them seen only once. Sample: lung tumor tissue. The receptor set was obtained from a human donor with non-small cell lung cancer. Both conserved end residues are part of each CDR3. A D gene is named only where the DNA matches it firmly. Not every row has a clone size; where given, it reads once, few, many or a size class.

clone_size	v_call	cdr3_length	d_call	j_call	cdr3_nt	cdr3_aa
-	TRBV7-9	16	TRBD1	TRBJ1-2	TGTGCCAGCAGCCAGGGGGCTGCGGGGGACCACTATGGCTACACCTTC	CASSQGAAGDHYGYTF
-	TRBV5-1	11	-	TRBJ2-1	TGCGCCAGCAGCTTGGAAGATGAGCAGTTCTTC	CASSLEDEQFF
-	TRBV28	15	TRBD2	TRBJ2-3	TGTGCCAGCAGCCCCTTGACTAGCGGGACGGGTACGCAGTATTTT	CASSPLTSGTGTQYF
-	TRBV13	16	-	TRBJ2-5	TGTGCCAGCAGCTTAGGGGGGTGGGGGTACCAAGAGACCCAGTACTTC	CASSLGGWGYQETQYF
-	TRBV7-6	14	-	TRBJ2-6	TGTGCCAGCAGCTTGAACTCTGGGGCCAACGTCCTGACTTTC	CASSLNSGANVLTF
-	TRBV6-1	13	-	TRBJ1-3	TGTGCCAGCAGAGGAGTGTTTGGAAACACCATATATTTT	CASRGVFGNTIYF
-	TRBV19	15	-	TRBJ2-3	TGTGCCAGTAGTATAGGAGACTCCACCACAGATACGCAGTATTTT	CASSIGDSTTDTQYF
-	TRBV7-2	14	TRBD1	TRBJ2-7	TGTGCCAGCAGCTTAGCCGGACAGGGGTACGAGCAGTACTTC	CASSLAGQGYEQYF
-	TRBV5-4	14	-	TRBJ1-4	TGTGCCAGCAGCTTGGCAGGGCCGAGTGAAAAACTGTTTTTT	CASSLAGPSEKLFF
-	TRBV27	14	TRBD1	TRBJ1-2	TGTGCCAGCAGCACCATCAGGGGGCGAGGGGGCTACACCTTC	CASSTIRGRGGYTF
-	TRBV27	15	-	TRBJ2-5	TGTGCCACCTCAGGCCAGGGTTTTTTGGGCCAGACCCAGTACTTC	CATSGQGFLGQTQYF
-	TRBV7-8	12	-	TRBJ1-6	TGTGCCAGCAGCTTCAGGGACTCACCCCTCCACTTT	CASSFRDSPLHF
-	TRBV7-2	15	TRBD2	TRBJ2-5	TGTGCCAGCAGCCGAGCAGGCGGGGGAGGGGAGACCCAGTACTTC	CASSRAGGGGETQYF
-	TRBV5-1	16	TRBD1	TRBJ1-4	TGCGCCAGCAGCTCGGGGACAGCCCGGAGTAATGAAAAACTGTTTTTT	CASSSGTARSNEKLFF
-	TRBV28	14	TRBD1	TRBJ2-2	TGTGCCAGCAGAAGGACAGGGCGAGCAGGGGAGCTGTTTTTT	CASRRTGRAGELFF
-	TRBV4-3	13	-	TRBJ2-7	TGCGCCAGCAGCTTTGGACTCTCCTACGAGCAGTACTTC	CASSFGLSYEQYF
-	TRBV11-2	16	TRBD2	TRBJ2-2	TGTGCCAGCAGCCGCTCGCGGGGGGCCAACACCGGGGAGCTGTTTTTT	CASSRSRGANTGELFF
-	TRBV9	15	TRBD1	TRBJ1-6	TGTGCCAGCAGCGTGGGGGACAGGTCAGGGTCACCCCTCCACTTT	CASSVGDRSGSPLHF
-	TRBV6-6	16	-	TRBJ1-1	TGTGCCAGCAGTCGATCTTCCGGGACGGGGAACACTGAAGCTTTCTTT	CASSRSSGTGNTEAFF
-	TRBV6-1	11	-	TRBJ2-5	TGTGCCAGCAGTTGCGGCGAGACCCAGTACTTC	CASSCGETQYF
-	TRBV5-8	13	-	TRBJ2-1	TGTGCCAGCAGCTTGAGGGGTTACAATGAGCAGTTCTTC	CASSLRGYNEQFF
-	TRBV30	13	-	TRBJ1-3	TGTGCCTGGAGTTTAAGTGGGGGAAACACCATATATTTT	CAWSLSGGNTIYF
-	TRBV10-1	13	-	TRBJ1-5	TGCGCCAGCAGTGAGTCGGGACCAGTGCCCCAGCATTTT	CASSESGPVPQHF
once	TRBV7-2	12	-	TRBJ2-3	TGTGCCAGCAGCTGGAGTCAGGGTACGCAGTATTTT	CASSWSQGTQYF